The rows below give T cell receptor beta chains drawn from one sample of a study of cytomegalovirus exposure and HLA in healthy donors. Profiling relied on immunoSEQ multiplex PCR, and the TCRdb table lists in-frame clones only, not all of them. The table for this sample gives around 200,000 clones. Sequencing was carried out using PBMCs. The source is a young woman in good health and CMV-seropositive. Each CDR3 is given with its conserved first and last residue. The D gene is left open where the match is weak.

D: NA
J: TRBJ1-1
V: TRBV27
length: 14
DNA: TGTGCCAGCAGTTTTAATGGAGGGATCACTGAAGCTTTCTTT
CDR3: CASSFNGGITEAFF

D: TRBD2
J: TRBJ2-1
V: TRBV7-7
length: 17
DNA: TGTGCCAGCAGCGCTAGCGGAACTAGCGGGAGTCGGGGTGAGCAGTTCTTC
CDR3: CASSASGTSGSRGEQFF

D: NA
J: TRBJ2-1
V: TRBV4-2
length: 16
DNA: TGTGCCAGCAGCCAAGAGGACTCAAGCTCCTACAATGAGCAGTTCTTC
CDR3: CASSQEDSSSYNEQFF

D: NA
J: TRBJ2-3
V: TRBV12-5
length: 16
DNA: TGTGCTAGTGGTACCGATCTAGCGCTGAGCACAGATACGCAGTATTTT
CDR3: CASGTDLALSTDTQYF

D: NA
J: TRBJ1-1
V: TRBV7-9
length: 13
DNA: TGTGCCAGCAAAGGGGAATGGGTTACTGAAGCTTTCTTT
CDR3: CASKGEWVTEAFF

D: TRBD1
J: TRBJ1-1
V: TRBV6-5
length: 13
DNA: TGTGCCAGCAGAGAAACAGGGGGGTTTGAAGCTTTCTTT
CDR3: CASRETGGFEAFF

D: NA
J: TRBJ2-1
V: TRBV19
length: 12
DNA: TGTGCCAGTAGTATAGTCGAGAATGAGCAGTTCTTC
CDR3: CASSIVENEQFF

D: NA
J: TRBJ1-5
V: TRBV19
length: 15
DNA: TGTGCCAGTAGCAATAACGGGGGGGCAAATCAGCCCCAGCATTTT
CDR3: CASSNNGGANQPQHF

D: NA
J: TRBJ2-7
V: TRBV2
length: 17
DNA: TGTGCCAGCAGTGAAAGGGAACAGGGTGGCCTAAGGTACGAGCAGTACTTC
CDR3: CASSEREQGGLRYEQYF

D: TRBD1
J: TRBJ2-3
V: TRBV9
length: 14
DNA: TGTGCCAGCCAGACAGGGGGCGGCACAGATACGCAGTATTTT
CDR3: CASQTGGGTDTQYF

D: NA
J: TRBJ1-1
V: TRBV4-1
length: 14
DNA: TGCGCCAGCAGCCAAATTGGAGAGAACACTGAAGCTTTCTTT
CDR3: CASSQIGENTEAFF

D: NA
J: TRBJ1-5
V: TRBV2
length: 16
DNA: TGTGCCAGCAACCTTGGAGAACCTGTTGGCAATCAGCCCCAGCATTTT
CDR3: CASNLGEPVGNQPQHF

D: NA
J: TRBJ2-3
V: TRBV11-2
length: 16
DNA: TGTGCCAGCAGCTTAGGTCCGGGGTTGGGCACAGATACGCAGTATTTT
CDR3: CASSLGPGLGTDTQYF

D: NA
J: TRBJ1-5
V: TRBV6-1
length: 13
DNA: TGTGCCAGCAGTGAAGCTCAGGGTCAGCCCCAGCATTTT
CDR3: CASSEAQGQPQHF

D: NA
J: TRBJ1-2
V: TRBV5-4
length: 15
DNA: TGTGCCAGCAGCCCTGGGGGGGGAAGAAGTGGTGGCTACACCTTC
CDR3: CASSPGGGRSGGYTF

D: NA
J: TRBJ1-2
V: TRBV10-3
length: 15
DNA: TGTGCCATCAACTCTATCTCTGGTACTAACTATGGCTACACCTTC
CDR3: CAINSISGTNYGYTF

D: NA
J: TRBJ2-7
V: TRBV4-1
length: 13
DNA: TGCGCCAGCAGCCAAGGGGACAACTACGAGCAGTACTTC
CDR3: CASSQGDNYEQYF

D: TRBD1
J: TRBJ2-7
V: TRBV25-1
length: 13
DNA: TGTGCCAGCAGGATAACAGGGGCCTACGAGCAGTACTTC
CDR3: CASRITGAYEQYF

D: TRBD1
J: TRBJ2-2
V: TRBV5-4
length: 15
DNA: TGTGCCAGCAGCCCCGGACAGGGGCTGGGCGGGGAGCTGTTTTTT
CDR3: CASSPGQGLGGELFF

D: TRBD1
J: TRBJ1-2
V: TRBV5-1
length: 20
DNA: TGCGCCAGCAGCTTGGAGATTTTCCGACAGGGAAGTATTAGGTCCTATGGCTACACCTTC
CDR3: CASSLEIFRQGSIRSYGYTF

D: TRBD2
J: TRBJ2-3
V: TRBV13
length: 17
DNA: TGTGCCAGCAGCTTCCATCGGGGGGGCCGGTCGGGGGATACGCAGTATTTT
CDR3: CASSFHRGGRSGDTQYF

D: TRBD1
J: TRBJ1-2
V: TRBV11-1
length: 14
DNA: TGTGCCAGCAGCTACAGGGGGAATAGCTATGGCTACACCTTC
CDR3: CASSYRGNSYGYTF

D: NA
J: TRBJ2-4
V: TRBV5-1
length: 14
DNA: TGCGCCAGCAGCTTGGACAGGGACAAAAACATTCAGTACTTC
CDR3: CASSLDRDKNIQYF

D: TRBD1
J: TRBJ1-2
V: TRBV6-1
length: 16
DNA: TGTGCCAGCAGTGGCGGGACAGGGAACACTAACTATGGCCACACCTTC
CDR3: CASSGGTGNTNYGHTF

D: TRBD1
J: TRBJ1-5
V: TRBV6-6
length: 14
DNA: TGTGCCAGCACTCGGACAGGGGGCATTCAGCCCCAGCATTTT
CDR3: CASTRTGGIQPQHF

D: NA
J: TRBJ1-1
V: TRBV7-2
length: 16
DNA: TGTGCCAGCAGCCAGACCAGGAGTCTCGGGGGCACTGAAGCTTTCTTT
CDR3: CASSQTRSLGGTEAFF

D: TRBD2
J: TRBJ2-5
V: TRBV4-3
length: 16
DNA: TGCGCCAGCAGCCAAGATATCGGGGGGGCCCGAGAGACCCAGTACTTC
CDR3: CASSQDIGGARETQYF

D: NA
J: TRBJ2-7
V: TRBV9
length: 15
DNA: TGTGCCAGCAGCCTTACTCCGGGACAAGCCTACGAGCAGTACTTC
CDR3: CASSLTPGQAYEQYF

D: TRBD2
J: TRBJ2-2
V: TRBV6-6
length: 16
DNA: TGTGCCAGCAGTCCCACGGGGGCGGGGGGGCCCGGGGAGCTGTTTTTT
CDR3: CASSPTGAGGPGELFF

D: NA
J: TRBJ2-5
V: TRBV2
length: 14
DNA: TGTGCCAGCAGTGGGACTTACCTGGGAGAGACCCAGTACTTC
CDR3: CASSGTYLGETQYF

D: NA
J: TRBJ2-5
V: TRBV29-1
length: 13
DNA: TGCAGCGTCCTCCCTTTGAGGGCAGAGACCCAGTACTTC
CDR3: CSVLPLRAETQYF

D: NA
J: TRBJ1-1
V: TRBV2
length: 12
DNA: TGTGCCAGCAGTGGACAGAACACTGAAGCTTTCTTT
CDR3: CASSGQNTEAFF

D: TRBD1
J: TRBJ1-4
V: TRBV4-1
length: 14
DNA: TGCGCCAGCGGGACAGGGGGAACTAATGAAAAACTGTTTTTT
CDR3: CASGTGGTNEKLFF